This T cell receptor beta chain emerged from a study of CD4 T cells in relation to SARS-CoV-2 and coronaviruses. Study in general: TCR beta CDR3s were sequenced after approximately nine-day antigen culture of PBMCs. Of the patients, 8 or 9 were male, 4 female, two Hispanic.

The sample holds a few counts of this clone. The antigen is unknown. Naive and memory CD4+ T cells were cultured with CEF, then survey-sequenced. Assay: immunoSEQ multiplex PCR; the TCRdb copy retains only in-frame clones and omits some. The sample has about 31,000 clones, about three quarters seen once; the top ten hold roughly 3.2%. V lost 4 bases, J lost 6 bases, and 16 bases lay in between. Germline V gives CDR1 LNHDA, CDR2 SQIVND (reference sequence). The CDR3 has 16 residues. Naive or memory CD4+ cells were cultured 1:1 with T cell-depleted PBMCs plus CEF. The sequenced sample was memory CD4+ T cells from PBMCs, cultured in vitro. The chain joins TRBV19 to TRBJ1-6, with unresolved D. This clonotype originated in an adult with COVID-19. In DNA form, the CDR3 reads TGTGCCAGTAGTACCCGGACTTTAGGAACTAATTCACCCCTCCACTTT. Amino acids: CASSTRTLGTNSPLHF.